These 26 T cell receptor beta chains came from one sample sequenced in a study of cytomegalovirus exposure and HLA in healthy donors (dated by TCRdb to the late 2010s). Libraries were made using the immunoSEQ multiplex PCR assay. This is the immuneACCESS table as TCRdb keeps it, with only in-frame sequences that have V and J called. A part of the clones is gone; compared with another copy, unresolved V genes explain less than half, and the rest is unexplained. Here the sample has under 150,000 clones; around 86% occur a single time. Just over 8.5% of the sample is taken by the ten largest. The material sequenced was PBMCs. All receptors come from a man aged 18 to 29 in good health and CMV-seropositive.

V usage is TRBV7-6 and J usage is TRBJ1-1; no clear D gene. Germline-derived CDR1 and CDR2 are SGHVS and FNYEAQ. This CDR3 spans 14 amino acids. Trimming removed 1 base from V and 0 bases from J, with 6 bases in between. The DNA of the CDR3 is TGTGCCAGCAGCTTAGGCAGGCTGAACACTGAAGCTTTCTTT. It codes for CASSLGRLNTEAFF.

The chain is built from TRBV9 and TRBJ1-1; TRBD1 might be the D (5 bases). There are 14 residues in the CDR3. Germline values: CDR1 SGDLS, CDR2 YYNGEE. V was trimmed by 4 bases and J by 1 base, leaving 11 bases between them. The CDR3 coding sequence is TGTGCCAGCAGCTTGGACACTAAGAACACTGAAGCTTTCTTT. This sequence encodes CASSLDTKNTEAFF.

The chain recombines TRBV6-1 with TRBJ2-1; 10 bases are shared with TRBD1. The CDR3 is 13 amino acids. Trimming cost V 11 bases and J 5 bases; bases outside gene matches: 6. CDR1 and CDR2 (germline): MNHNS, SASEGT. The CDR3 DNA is TGTGCCGGGGACAGGGGAGGGGACAATGAGCAGTTCTTC. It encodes CAGDRGGDNEQFF.

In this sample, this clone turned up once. The DNA for the CDR3 is TGTGCCAGCAGCTTAGAGTTTGACGGGACGGGGGGAAGCGAGCAGTACTTC. Translating it yields CASSLEFDGTGGSEQYF. This chain joins TRBV7-2 and TRBJ2-7, with 7 bases that match TRBD2. After removal of 1 base from V and 6 bases from J, the junction contained 15 bases not matched to a gene. The CDR3 is 17 residues long. The germline V gene has CDR1 SGHTA and CDR2 FQGNSA.

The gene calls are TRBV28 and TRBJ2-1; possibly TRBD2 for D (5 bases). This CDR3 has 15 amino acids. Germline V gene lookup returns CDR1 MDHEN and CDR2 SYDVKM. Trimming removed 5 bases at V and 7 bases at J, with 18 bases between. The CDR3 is CASSPPGPRVNEQFF. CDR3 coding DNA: TGTGCCAGCAGTCCCCCAGGACCGAGGGTAAATGAGCAGTTCTTC.

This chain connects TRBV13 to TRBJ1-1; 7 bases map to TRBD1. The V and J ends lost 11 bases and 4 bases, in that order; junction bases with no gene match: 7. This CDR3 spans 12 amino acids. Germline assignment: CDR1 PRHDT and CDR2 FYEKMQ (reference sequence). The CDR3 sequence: CASTGFGTEAFF. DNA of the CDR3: TGTGCCTCGACAGGGTTCGGCACTGAAGCTTTCTTT.

CDR3 residues: CASRNPRGAKLFF. In DNA, the CDR3 is TGTGCCAGCAGAAACCCCAGGGGAGCAAAACTGTTTTTT. The rearrangement joins TRBV6-5 to TRBJ1-4, with D maybe TRBD1 (6 bases). V gave up 6 bases and J gave up 10 bases, with 15 bases separating them. This CDR3 has 13 residues. Germline-derived CDR1 and CDR2 are MNHEY and SVGAGI.

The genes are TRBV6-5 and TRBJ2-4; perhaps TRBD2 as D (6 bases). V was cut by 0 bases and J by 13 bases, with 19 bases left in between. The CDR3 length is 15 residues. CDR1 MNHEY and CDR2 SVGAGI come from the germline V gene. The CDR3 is CASSYSTMAGQAQYF. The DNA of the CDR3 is TGTGCCAGCAGTTACTCGACCATGGCGGGGCAAGCCCAGTACTTC.

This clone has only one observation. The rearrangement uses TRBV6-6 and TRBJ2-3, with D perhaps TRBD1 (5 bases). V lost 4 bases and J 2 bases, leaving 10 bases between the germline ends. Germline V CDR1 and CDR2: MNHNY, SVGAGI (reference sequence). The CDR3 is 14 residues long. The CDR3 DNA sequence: TGTGCCAGCAGTTTCTTAGGGGACACAGATACGCAGTATTTT. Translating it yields CASSFLGDTDTQYF.

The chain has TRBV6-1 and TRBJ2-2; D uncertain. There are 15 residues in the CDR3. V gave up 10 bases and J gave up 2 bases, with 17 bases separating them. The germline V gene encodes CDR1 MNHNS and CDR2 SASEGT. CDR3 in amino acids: CATSPRLENTGELFF. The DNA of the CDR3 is TGTGCCACATCCCCGCGTTTAGAAAACACCGGGGAGCTGTTTTTT.

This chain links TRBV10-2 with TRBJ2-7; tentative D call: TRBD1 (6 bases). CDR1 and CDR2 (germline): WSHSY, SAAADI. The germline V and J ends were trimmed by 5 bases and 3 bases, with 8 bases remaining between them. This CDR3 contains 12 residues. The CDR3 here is CASSRTDYEQYF. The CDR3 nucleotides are TGCGCCAGCAGTCGGACAGACTACGAGCAGTACTTC.

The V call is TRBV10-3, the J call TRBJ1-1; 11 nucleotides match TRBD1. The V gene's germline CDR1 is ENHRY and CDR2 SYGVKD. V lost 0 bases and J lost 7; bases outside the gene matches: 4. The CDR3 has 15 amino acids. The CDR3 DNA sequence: TGTGCCATCAGTGAGTCCGGACAGGGGGCTAGTGAAGCTTTCTTT. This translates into CAISESGQGASEAFF.

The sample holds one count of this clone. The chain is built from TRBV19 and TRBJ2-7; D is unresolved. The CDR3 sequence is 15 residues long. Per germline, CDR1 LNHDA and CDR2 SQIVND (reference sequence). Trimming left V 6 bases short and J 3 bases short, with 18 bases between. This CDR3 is CASSPSMILFYEQYF. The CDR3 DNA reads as TGTGCCAGTAGCCCTAGTATGATACTCTTCTACGAGCAGTACTTC.

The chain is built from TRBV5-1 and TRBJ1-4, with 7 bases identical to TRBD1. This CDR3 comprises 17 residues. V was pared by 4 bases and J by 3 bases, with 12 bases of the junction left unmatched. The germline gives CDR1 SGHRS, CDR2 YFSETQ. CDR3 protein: CASSRFGQEVPNEKLFF. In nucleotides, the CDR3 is TGCGCCAGCAGCCGATTTGGACAGGAGGTACCTAATGAAAAACTGTTTTTT.

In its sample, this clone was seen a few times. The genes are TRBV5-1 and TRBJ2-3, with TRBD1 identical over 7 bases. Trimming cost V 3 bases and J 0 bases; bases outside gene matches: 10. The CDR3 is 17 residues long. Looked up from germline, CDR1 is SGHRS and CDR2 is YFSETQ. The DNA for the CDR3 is TGCGCCAGCAGCTCGGGACAGAAAATCTCTAGCACAGATACGCAGTATTTT. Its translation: CASSSGQKISSTDTQYF.

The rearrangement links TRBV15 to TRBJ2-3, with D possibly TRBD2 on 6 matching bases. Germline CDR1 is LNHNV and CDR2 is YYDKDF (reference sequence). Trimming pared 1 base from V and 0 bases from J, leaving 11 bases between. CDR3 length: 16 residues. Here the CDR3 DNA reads TGTGCCACCAGCAGAGGCGGGACTCCTAGCACAGATACGCAGTATTTT. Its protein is CATSRGGTPSTDTQYF.

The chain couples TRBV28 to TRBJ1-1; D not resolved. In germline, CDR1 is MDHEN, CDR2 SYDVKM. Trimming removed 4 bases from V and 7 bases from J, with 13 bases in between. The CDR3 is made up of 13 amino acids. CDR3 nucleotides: TGTGCCAGCAGTTCCACAGCCACAAATGAAGCTTTCTTT. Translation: CASSSTATNEAFF.

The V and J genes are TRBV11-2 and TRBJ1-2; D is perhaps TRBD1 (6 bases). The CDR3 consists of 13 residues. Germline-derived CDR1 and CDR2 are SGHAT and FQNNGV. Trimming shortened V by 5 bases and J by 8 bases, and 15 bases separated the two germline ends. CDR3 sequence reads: CASSPMTGSGYTF. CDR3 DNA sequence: TGTGCCAGCAGCCCGATGACAGGCTCGGGCTACACCTTC.

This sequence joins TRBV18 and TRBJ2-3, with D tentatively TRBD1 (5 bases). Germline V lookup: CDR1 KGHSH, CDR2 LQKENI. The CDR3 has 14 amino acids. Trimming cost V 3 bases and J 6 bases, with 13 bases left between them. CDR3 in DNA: TGTGCCAGCTCACCCCCCTGGGGCGCGGATACGCAGTATTTT. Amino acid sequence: CASSPPWGADTQYF. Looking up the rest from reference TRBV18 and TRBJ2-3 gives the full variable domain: NAGVMQNPRHLVRRRGQEARLRCSPMKGHSHVYWYRQLPEEGLKFMVYLQKENIIDESGMPKERFSAEFPKEGPSILRIQQVVRGDSAAYFCASSPPWGADTQYFGPGTRLTVL.

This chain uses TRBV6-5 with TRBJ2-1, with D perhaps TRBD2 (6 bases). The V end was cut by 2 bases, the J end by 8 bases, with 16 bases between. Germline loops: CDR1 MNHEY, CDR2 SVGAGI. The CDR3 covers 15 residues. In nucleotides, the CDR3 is TGTGCCAGCAGTTACGGAGGGTCCCCCCTATATGAGCAGTTCTTC. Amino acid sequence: CASSYGGSPLYEQFF.

Here the CDR3 DNA reads TGCGCCAGCAGCCCGGGCGACTACCCCTACGAGCAGTACTTC. Translation gives CASSPGDYPYEQYF. J is TRBJ2-7 and V is TRBV5-1; maybe TRBD2 (5 bases). Looked up from germline, CDR1 is SGHRS and CDR2 is YFSETQ. Trimming pared 4 bases from V and 2 bases from J, leaving 13 bases between. This CDR3 has 14 residues.

The DNA for the CDR3 is TGCGCCAGCAGCCGAATCGGGACAGGGTTAGGGAATGAGCAGTTCTTC. This translates into CASSRIGTGLGNEQFF. The chain has TRBV4-1 and TRBJ2-1; 9 bases agree with TRBD1. From germline, CDR1 is MGHRA and CDR2 YSYEKL. The CDR3 has 16 amino acids. V was clipped by 4 bases and J by 7 bases; unmatched bases: 11.

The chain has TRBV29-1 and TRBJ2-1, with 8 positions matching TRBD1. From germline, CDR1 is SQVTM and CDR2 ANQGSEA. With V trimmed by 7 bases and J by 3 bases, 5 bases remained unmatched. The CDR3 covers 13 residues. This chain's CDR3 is CSAGQDSYNEQFF. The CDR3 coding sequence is TGCAGCGCGGGACAGGATAGCTACAATGAGCAGTTCTTC.

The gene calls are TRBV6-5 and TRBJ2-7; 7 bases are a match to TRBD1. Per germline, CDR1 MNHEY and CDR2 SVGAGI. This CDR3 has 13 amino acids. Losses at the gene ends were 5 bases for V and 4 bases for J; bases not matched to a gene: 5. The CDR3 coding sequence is TGTGCCAGCAGTCGTGACAGGGTATACGAGCAGTACTTC. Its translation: CASSRDRVYEQYF.

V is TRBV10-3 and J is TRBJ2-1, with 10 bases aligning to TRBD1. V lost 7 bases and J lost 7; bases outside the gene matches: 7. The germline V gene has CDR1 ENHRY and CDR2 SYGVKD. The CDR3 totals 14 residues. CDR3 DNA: TGTGCCATCACCAGCCGGGACAGGGGTAATGAGCAGTTCTTC. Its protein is CAITSRDRGNEQFF.

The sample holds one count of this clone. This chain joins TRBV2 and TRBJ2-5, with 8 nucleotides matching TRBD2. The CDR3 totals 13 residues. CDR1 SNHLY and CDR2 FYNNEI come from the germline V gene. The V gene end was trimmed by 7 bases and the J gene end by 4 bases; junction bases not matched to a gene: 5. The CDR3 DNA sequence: TGTGCCAGCAAACCGGGACTAGGAGAGACCCAGTACTTC. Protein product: CASKPGLGETQYF.